This note documents a single T cell receptor beta chain sequence. The second PCR ran about 6 to 12 cycles with a sample-barcoded 5' primer and J-beta primers. A single record per CDR3 protein comes from TCRdb applying MiXCR to the 5' RACE reads. This table has 550,000 to 700,000 distinct CDR3 sequences, about 26% appearing once. Trimming pared 3 bases from V and 3 bases from J, leaving 6 bases between. Germline V lookup: CDR1 DFQATT, CDR2 SNEGSKA (reference sequence). This CDR3 is 12 amino acids long. This entry comes from a study of blood T cells in healthy people across ages. The chain employs TRBV20-1 and TRBJ2-4; D is unclear. This receptor was taken from a woman aged 70-85 years in good health. Sequencing input: blood. CDR3 amino acids: CSASGSKNIQYF. The CDR3 nucleotides read TGCAGTGCTAGCGGCAGCAAAAACATTCAGTACTTC.